The 5 T cell receptor beta chains in this list originate from one sample, sequenced in a study of response to subunit inactivated influenza vaccine. In TCRdb, the RT-PCR reads were re-called with MiXCR into one record per CDR3 protein. The sample records around 790,000 distinct CDR3 sequences, over 20% being singletons. The sequenced sample was PBMCs from blood, obtained about 5 days after vaccination. These receptors all come from a man aged 50-59 years who received an inactivated influenza vaccine.

V usage is TRBV7-2 and J usage is TRBJ1-4; D is undetermined. The CDR3 has 15 residues. V was trimmed by 1 base and J by 8 bases, leaving 14 bases between them. CDR1 and CDR2 (germline): SGHTA, FQGNSA. This chain's CDR3 is CASSLGAARMEKLFF. The DNA of the CDR3 is TGTGCCAGCAGCTTAGGGGCAGCCCGCATGGAAAAACTGTTTTTT.

This clonotype has only a few counts. The chain combines TRBV29-1 with TRBJ1-4; D call uncertain. CDR3 length equals 16 residues. Deletions cut 6 bases from V and 0 bases from J, with 17 bases between. Per germline, CDR1 SQVTM and CDR2 ANQGSEA. CDR3 sequence: CSVGHIRIATNEKLFF. In nucleotides, the CDR3 is TGCAGCGTGGGCCATATTCGGATTGCAACTAATGAAAAACTGTTTTTT. Looking up the rest from reference TRBV29-1 and TRBJ1-4 gives the full variable domain: SAVISQKPSRDICQRGTSLTIQCQVDSQVTMMFWYRQQPGQSLTLIATANQGSEATYESGFVIDKFPISRPNLTFSTLTVSNMSPEDSSIYLCSVGHIRIATNEKLFFGSGTQLSVL.

This clonotype was picked up a small number of times. The rearrangement joins TRBV7-9 to TRBJ1-4, with D tentatively TRBD1 (6 bases). Germline CDR1 is SEHNR and CDR2 is FQNEAQ (reference sequence). Deletions cut 8 bases from V and 4 bases from J, with 17 bases between. CDR3 size: 15 residues. CDR3 nucleotide sequence: TGTGCCAGCCGTTCCAAGGACAGACTTAATGAAAAACTGTTTTTT. Protein product: CASRSKDRLNEKLFF.

This clonotype was seen a few times. The V call is TRBV11-2, the J call TRBJ2-7; a possible D gene is TRBD2 (7 bases). Germline values: CDR1 SGHAT, CDR2 FQNNGV. V shed 5 bases and J shed 4 bases, with 18 bases lying between them. The CDR3 contains 15 residues. The CDR3 here is CASSRVTGGPYEQYF. The CDR3 region has the DNA TGTGCCAGCAGCCGCGTGACCGGGGGGCCTTACGAGCAGTACTTC.

The chain links TRBV28 to TRBJ2-7, with TRBD1 matching 11 bases. The CDR3 runs 18 residues. The germline CDR1 and CDR2 sequences are MDHEN and SYDVKM. Losses at the gene ends were 4 bases for V and 3 bases for J; bases not matched to a gene: 14. The CDR3 nucleotides read TGTGCCAGCAGTTCTACGGGGGGACGGACAGGGGGCATCTACGAGCAGTACTTC. Protein: CASSSTGGRTGGIYEQYF.